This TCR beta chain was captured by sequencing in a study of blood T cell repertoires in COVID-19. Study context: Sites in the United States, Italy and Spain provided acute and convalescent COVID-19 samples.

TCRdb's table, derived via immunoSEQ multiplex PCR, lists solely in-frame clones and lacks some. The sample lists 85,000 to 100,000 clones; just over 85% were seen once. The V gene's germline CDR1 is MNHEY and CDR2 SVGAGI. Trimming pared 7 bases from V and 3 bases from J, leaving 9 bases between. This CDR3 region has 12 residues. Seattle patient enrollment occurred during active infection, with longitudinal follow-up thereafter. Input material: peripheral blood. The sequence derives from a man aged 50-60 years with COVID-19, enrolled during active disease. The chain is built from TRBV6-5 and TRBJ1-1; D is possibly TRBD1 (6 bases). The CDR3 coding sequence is TGTGCCAGCACCTACAGGGACACTGAAGCTTTCTTT. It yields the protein CASTYRDTEAFF.